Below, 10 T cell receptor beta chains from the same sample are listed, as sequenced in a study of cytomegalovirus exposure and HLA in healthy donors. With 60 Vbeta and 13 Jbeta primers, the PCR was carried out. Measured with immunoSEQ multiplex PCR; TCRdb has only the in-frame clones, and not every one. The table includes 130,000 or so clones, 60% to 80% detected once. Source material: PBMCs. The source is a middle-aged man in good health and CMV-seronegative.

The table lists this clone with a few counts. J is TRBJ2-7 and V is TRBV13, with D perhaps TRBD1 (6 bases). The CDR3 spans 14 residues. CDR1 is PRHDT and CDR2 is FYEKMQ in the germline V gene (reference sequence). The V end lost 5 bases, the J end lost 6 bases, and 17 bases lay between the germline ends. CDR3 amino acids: CASSQTGFFGEQYF. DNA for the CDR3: TGTGCCAGCAGCCAAACAGGGTTCTTTGGCGAGCAGTACTTC.

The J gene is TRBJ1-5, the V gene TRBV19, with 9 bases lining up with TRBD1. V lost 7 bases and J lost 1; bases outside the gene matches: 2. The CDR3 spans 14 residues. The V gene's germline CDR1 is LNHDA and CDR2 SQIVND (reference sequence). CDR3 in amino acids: CASTTGGSNQPQHF. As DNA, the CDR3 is TGTGCCAGTACGACAGGGGGGAGCAATCAGCCCCAGCATTTT. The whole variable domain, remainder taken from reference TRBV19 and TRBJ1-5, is DGGITQSPKYLFRKEGQNVTLSCEQNLNHDAMYWYRQDPGQGLRLIYYSQIVNDFQKGDIAEGYSVSREKKESFPLTVTSAQKNPTAFYLCASTTGGSNQPQHFGDGTRLSIL.

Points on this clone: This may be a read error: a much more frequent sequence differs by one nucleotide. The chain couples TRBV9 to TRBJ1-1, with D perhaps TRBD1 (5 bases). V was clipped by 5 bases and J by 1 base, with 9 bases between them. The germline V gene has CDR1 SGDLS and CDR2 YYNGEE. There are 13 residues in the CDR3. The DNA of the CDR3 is TGTGCCAGCAGTTACGACAGGAACACTGAAGCTTTCTTT. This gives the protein CASSYDRNTEAFF.

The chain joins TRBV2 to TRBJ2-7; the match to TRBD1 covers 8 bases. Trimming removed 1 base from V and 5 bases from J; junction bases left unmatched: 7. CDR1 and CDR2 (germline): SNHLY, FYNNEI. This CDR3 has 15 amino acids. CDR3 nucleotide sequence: TGTGCCAGCAGTGAAGGCGGGCAGGGGGCCGACGAGCAGTACTTC. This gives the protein CASSEGGQGADEQYF.

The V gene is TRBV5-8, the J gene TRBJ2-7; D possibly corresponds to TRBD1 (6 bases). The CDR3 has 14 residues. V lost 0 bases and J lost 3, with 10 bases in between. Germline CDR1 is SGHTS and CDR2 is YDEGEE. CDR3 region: CASSLGQDVYEQYF. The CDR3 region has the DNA TGTGCCAGCAGCTTGGGACAGGATGTCTACGAGCAGTACTTC.

The CDR3 is CASSFEQGITFF. CDR3 bases: TGTGCCAGCAGCTTTGAACAGGGGATTACTTTCTTT. This sequence joins TRBV11-3 and TRBJ1-1; 7 positions match TRBD1. Germline CDR1 reads SGHNT; CDR2 reads YENEEA. The CDR3 length is 12 residues. V shed 3 bases and J 12 bases; nucleotides not matched to a gene: 7.

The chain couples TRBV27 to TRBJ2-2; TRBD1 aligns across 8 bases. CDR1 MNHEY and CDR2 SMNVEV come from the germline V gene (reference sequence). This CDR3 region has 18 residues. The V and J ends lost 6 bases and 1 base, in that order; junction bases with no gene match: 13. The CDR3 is CASRTLRDRRKNTGELFF. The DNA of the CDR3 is TGTGCCAGCAGAACGCTCCGGGACAGGAGAAAGAACACCGGGGAGCTGTTTTTT.

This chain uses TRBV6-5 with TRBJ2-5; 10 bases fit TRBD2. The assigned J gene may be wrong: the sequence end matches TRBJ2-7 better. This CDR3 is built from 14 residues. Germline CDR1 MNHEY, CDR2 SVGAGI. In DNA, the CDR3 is TGTGCCAGCAGTTACGTACTAGCGGGGAGCGAGCAGTACTTC. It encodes CASSYVLAGSEQYF.

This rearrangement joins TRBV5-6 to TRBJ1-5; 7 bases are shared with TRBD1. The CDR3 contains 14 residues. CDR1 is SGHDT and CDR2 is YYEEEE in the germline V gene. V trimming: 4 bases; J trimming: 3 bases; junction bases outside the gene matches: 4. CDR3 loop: CASSPGTDNQPQHF. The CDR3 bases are TGTGCCAGCAGCCCTGGGACAGACAATCAGCCCCAGCATTTT.

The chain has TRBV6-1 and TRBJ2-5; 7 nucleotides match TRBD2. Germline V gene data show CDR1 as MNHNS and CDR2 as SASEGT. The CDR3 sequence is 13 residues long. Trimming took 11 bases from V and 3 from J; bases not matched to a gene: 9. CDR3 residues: CAGCRTREETQYF. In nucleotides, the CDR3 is TGTGCCGGATGCCGGACTAGGGAAGAGACCCAGTACTTC.